A single sample gave rise to the 9 T cell receptor beta chains below, sequenced in a study of patients and donors after allogeneic stem cell transplantation. One entry per CDR3 protein, called by TCRdb with MiXCR from the RT-PCR reads. The sample includes approximately 60,000 distinct CDR3 sequences, 10% to 15% of them seen just once. What was sequenced was blood, either unsorted or a sorted T cell fraction (not recorded which). These receptors all stem from a human donor who was either an allogeneic HSCT recipient or a stem cell or donor lymphocyte infusion donor (not recorded which). It is not recorded whose cells these are; they may come from a transplant donor.

V is TRBV27 and J is TRBJ2-1; TRBD2 might be the D (5 bases). The V end was cut by 7 bases, the J end by 3 bases, with 13 bases between. This CDR3 is 14 amino acids long. Per the germline V gene, CDR1 is MNHEY and CDR2 is SMNVEV (reference sequence). The CDR3 protein is CASKGYGVYNEQFF. In DNA form, the CDR3 reads TGTGCCAGCAAAGGTTACGGGGTCTACAATGAGCAGTTCTTC.

The chain is built from TRBV20-1 and TRBJ2-1, with D possibly being TRBD1 (5 bases). The CDR3 consists of 13 residues. CDR1 DFQATT and CDR2 SNEGSKA come from the germline V gene (reference sequence). V was pared by 1 base and J by 4 bases, with 8 bases between. Here the CDR3 DNA reads TGCAGTGCTAGAGTGACAGATTACAATGAGCAGTTCTTC. Its translation is CSARVTDYNEQFF.

This clonotype was detected ten times or more. The chain employs TRBV7-9 and TRBJ2-5, with a weak D call TRBD1 (6 bases). V was cut by 1 base and J by 4 bases, with 10 bases left in between. Per the germline V gene, CDR1 is SEHNR and CDR2 is FQNEAQ (reference sequence). This CDR3 is 14 amino acids long. This CDR3 is CASSLGTGPETQYF. The CDR3 DNA is TGTGCCAGCAGCTTAGGAACAGGGCCAGAGACCCAGTACTTC.

The chain links TRBV7-6 to TRBJ2-7; the match to TRBD2 covers 7 bases. V trimming: 5 bases; J trimming: 2 bases; junction bases outside the gene matches: 6. The CDR3 contains 14 residues. Looked up from germline, CDR1 is SGHVS and CDR2 is FNYEAQ. The CDR3 loop is CASSPPSGTYEQYF. Here the CDR3 DNA reads TGTGCCAGCAGCCCTCCTAGCGGCACCTACGAGCAGTACTTC.

The sample holds many counts of this clonotype. The V call is TRBV12-3 or TRBV12-4, the J call TRBJ1-1; D remains ambiguous. The CDR3 spans 12 residues. V was shortened by 7 bases and J by 3 bases, with 9 bases between the two germline ends. As DNA, the CDR3 is TGTGCCAGCATGAGGAGTTACACTGAAGCTTTCTTT. Translation: CASMRSYTEAFF.

This clonotype appeared many times. The V call is TRBV29-1, the J call TRBJ2-5; the D is unclear. V gave up 4 bases and J gave up 5 bases, with 8 bases separating them. Per the germline V gene, CDR1 is SQVTM and CDR2 is ANQGSEA. This CDR3 region has 11 residues. The CDR3 loop is CSVGSLETQYF. The CDR3 DNA is TGCAGCGTTGGTAGTCTTGAGACCCAGTACTTC.

This clonotype was observed many times. The chain recombines TRBV5-1 with TRBJ1-5, with 10 bases fitting TRBD1. This CDR3 region has 16 residues. CDR1 and CDR2 from the germline V gene are SGHRS and YFSETQ. V shed 3 bases, J shed 4 bases, and the junction held 7 bases outside the gene matches. CDR3 sequence: CASSSGTGEGNQPQHF. In nucleotides, the CDR3 is TGCGCCAGCAGCTCCGGGACAGGGGAGGGAAATCAGCCCCAGCATTTT.

This clonotype was observed a few times. The chain links TRBV7-9 to TRBJ2-7; 14 positions match TRBD2. The CDR3 sequence is 19 residues long. The trim removed 5 bases at V and 7 bases at J, leaving 19 bases unmatched. Germline V gene data show CDR1 as SEHNR and CDR2 as FQNEAQ (reference sequence). The DNA of the CDR3 is TGTGCCAGCAGCCAACATAGCGGACTAGCGGGAGGCCCTCCATGGGAGCAGTACTTC. As protein: CASSQHSGLAGGPPWEQYF.

This clonotype was detected many times. A read error may account for a junction end that differs from germline. This chain uses TRBV7-9 with TRBJ1-5; tentative D call: TRBD1 (5 bases). From germline, CDR1 is SEHNR and CDR2 FQNEAQ (reference sequence). The CDR3 has 14 amino acids. This CDR3 reads CASSLDGGRSELNF. The CDR3 nucleotides are TGTGCCAGCAGCTTGGACGGGGGGAGGTCTGAGTTGAATTTT.